A single sample gave rise to the 26 T cell receptor beta chains below, sequenced in a study of cytomegalovirus exposure and HLA in healthy donors. The PCR made use of 60 Vbeta and 13 Jbeta primers. Only in-frame clones appear in the TCRdb table, and some are missing; sequencing was by immunoSEQ multiplex PCR. The top ten hold about 7% of the sample, which has some 140,000 clones, more than 80% seen once. The sample taken for sequencing was PBMCs. The receptors stem from a woman aged 25 to 39 in good health and CMV-seropositive.

This clone was detected only once. The V call is TRBV7-3, the J call TRBJ2-1, with D possibly matching TRBD2 (6 bases). V lost 3 bases, J lost 10 bases, and 10 bases lay in between. The length of the CDR3 is 12 residues. Germline CDR1 reads SGHTA; CDR2 reads FQGTGA. The CDR3 loop reads CASSLSRGEQFF. The CDR3 coding sequence is TGTGCCAGCAGCTTGTCACGGGGGGAGCAGTTCTTC.

CDR3: CASFPAGTGAYYEQYF. DNA of the CDR3: TGTGCCAGCTTCCCGGCCGGCACTGGGGCTTACTACGAGCAGTACTTC. The chain couples TRBV5-5 to TRBJ2-7; D is possibly TRBD1 (5 bases). The germline V gene has CDR1 SGHKS and CDR2 YYEKEE (reference sequence). V was clipped by 7 bases and J by 3 bases, with 23 bases between them. The CDR3 consists of 16 residues.

This chain connects TRBV6-5 to TRBJ2-4; possible D gene TRBD1, 6 bases. CDR3 length: 15 amino acids. Germline V gives CDR1 MNHEY, CDR2 SVGAGI. V dropped 0 bases and J dropped 9 bases, with 15 bases sitting between them. The CDR3 here is CASSYSSGQGSIQYF. Here the CDR3 DNA reads TGTGCCAGCAGTTACTCGAGTGGGCAGGGGAGCATTCAGTACTTC.

The chain uses TRBV6-5 and TRBJ1-2, with D unresolved. Germline V gene sequence: CDR1 MNHEY, CDR2 SVGAGI. Trimming removed 8 bases at V and 2 bases at J, with 6 bases between. CDR3 length: 11 amino acids. This chain's CDR3 is CASGRNYGYTF. In nucleotides, the CDR3 is TGTGCCAGCGGGAGGAACTATGGCTACACCTTC.

The rearrangement links TRBV6-6 to TRBJ2-1; D is perhaps TRBD2 (6 bases). Germline loops: CDR1 MNHNY, CDR2 SVGAGI (reference sequence). The CDR3 loop spans 13 amino acids. V was clipped by 5 bases and J by 6 bases, with 11 bases between them. The CDR3, as DNA: TGTGCCAGCAGTCTCCTAGCGACCAATGAGCAGTTCTTC. This translates into CASSLLATNEQFF.

V usage is TRBV2 and J usage is TRBJ1-2, with 7 bases fitting TRBD1. This CDR3 is built from 12 residues. V shed 7 bases, J shed 5 bases, and the junction held 4 bases outside the gene matches. Germline V CDR1 and CDR2: SNHLY, FYNNEI. The CDR3 sequence: CASTLQGYGYTF. DNA for the CDR3: TGTGCCAGCACCTTACAGGGGTATGGCTACACCTTC. Full variable domain (rest looked up from reference TRBV2 and TRBJ1-2): EPEVTQTPSHQVTQMGQEVILRCVPISNHLYFYWYRQILGQKVEFLVSFYNNEISEKSEIFDDQFSVERPDGSNFTLKIRSTKLEDSAMYFCASTLQGYGYTFGSGTRLTVV.

As for this clone: The identical CDR3 is also encoded by other nucleotide sequences in the sample. The chain has TRBV5-1 and TRBJ1-1, with no clear D. Germline-derived CDR1 and CDR2 are SGHRS and YFSETQ. This CDR3 region has 14 residues. Trimming left V 0 bases short and J 2 bases short, with 8 bases between. As DNA, the CDR3 is TGCGCCAGCAGCTTGGGGGCCGCAAACACTGAAGCTTTCTTT. Protein: CASSLGAANTEAFF.

The V call is TRBV13, the J call TRBJ2-1; D remains unclear. The CDR3 extends over 11 amino acids. Trimming removed 6 bases at V and 6 bases at J, with 6 bases between. Germline V gives CDR1 PRHDT, CDR2 FYEKMQ (reference sequence). In nucleotides, the CDR3 is TGTGCCAGCAGTGGGCCCAATGAGCAGTTCTTC. Translated: CASSGPNEQFF. The entire variable domain, with the rest obtained from reference TRBV13 and TRBJ2-1, is as follows: AAGVIQSPRHLIKEKRETATLKCYPIPRHDTVYWYQQGPGQDPQFLISFYEKMQSDKGSIPDRFSAQQFSDYHSELNMSSLELGDSALYFCASSGPNEQFFGPGTRLTVL.

The rearrangement links TRBV30 to TRBJ2-4; the D gene is possibly TRBD1 (5 bases). The CDR3 runs to 16 residues. V dropped 0 bases and J dropped 9 bases, with 21 bases sitting between them. Germline loops: CDR1 GTSNPN, CDR2 SVGIG (reference sequence). The CDR3 sequence: CAWSVRPGMSYGIQYF. DNA for the CDR3: TGTGCCTGGAGTGTACGGCCAGGGATGTCGTATGGCATTCAGTACTTC. Full variable domain (remainder filled in from reference TRBV30 and TRBJ2-4): SQTIHQWPATLVQPVGSPLSLECTVEGTSNPNLYWYRQAAGRGLQLLFYSVGIGQISSEVPQNLSASRPQDRQFILSSKKLLLSDSGFYLCAWSVRPGMSYGIQYFGAGTRLSVL.

The chain recombines TRBV20-1 with TRBJ2-7, with D unclear. This CDR3 comprises 11 residues. Trimming left V 1 base short and J 4 bases short, with 5 bases between. Per germline, CDR1 DFQATT and CDR2 SNEGSKA (reference sequence). CDR3 nucleotides: TGCAGTGCTAGAGGGGCATACGAGCAGTACTTC. Protein: CSARGAYEQYF.

The V call is TRBV29-1, the J call TRBJ1-6; D unresolved. CDR3 size: 14 residues. Trimming left V 4 bases short and J 0 bases short, with 7 bases between. The germline V gene has CDR1 SQVTM and CDR2 ANQGSEA. The CDR3 region has the DNA TGCAGCGTTGCGGAGGGCTCCTATAATTCACCCCTCCACTTT. It yields the protein CSVAEGSYNSPLHF.

This rearrangement joins TRBV4-2 to TRBJ2-1, with D possibly TRBD2 on 6 matching bases. CDR3 length: 16 amino acids. Germline V lookup: CDR1 LGHNA, CDR2 YNFKEQ. Trimming took 0 bases from V and 3 from J, leaving 12 bases between them. The CDR3 is CASSQEGGLDYNEQFF. The DNA of the CDR3 is TGTGCCAGCAGCCAAGAGGGGGGACTGGACTACAATGAGCAGTTCTTC.

This sequence joins TRBV28 and TRBJ1-2, with 7 bases matching TRBD1. Unmatched junction bases numbered 2, after V lost 3 bases and J lost 7 bases. The CDR3 length is 12 residues. Germline V gene sequence: CDR1 MDHEN, CDR2 SYDVKM. In DNA form, the CDR3 reads TGTGCCAGCAGTTTCTACAGGGGTGGCTACACCTTC. It specifies CASSFYRGGYTF.

The rearrangement joins TRBV29-1 to TRBJ2-7; 8 bases line up with TRBD2. J gave up 0 bases and V 5 bases, and 3 bases lay outside the gene matches. The CDR3 covers 13 residues. Germline loops: CDR1 SQVTM, CDR2 ANQGSEA. CDR3 region: CSVLLAASYEQYF. The CDR3 DNA reads TGCAGCGTTCTACTAGCGGCCTCCTACGAGCAGTACTTC.

The V call is TRBV5-4, the J call TRBJ2-3, with 11 bases aligning to TRBD2. With V trimmed by 2 bases and J by 2 bases, 4 bases remained unmatched. In germline, CDR1 is SGHNT, CDR2 YYREEE (reference sequence). This CDR3 is built from 16 residues. The CDR3 DNA follows: TGTGCCAGCAGCTTAGGGACTAGCGGCTTCACAGATACGCAGTATTTT. It translates to CASSLGTSGFTDTQYF.

J is TRBJ2-1 and V is TRBV6-5; 7 bases align to TRBD1. Germline V gives CDR1 MNHEY, CDR2 SVGAGI. The CDR3 covers 13 residues. Germline trimming cut 6 bases from V and 3 bases from J; bases unmatched to any gene: 2. The CDR3 DNA reads as TGTGCCAGCAGGCAGGGGGTCTACAATGAGCAGTTCTTC. This sequence encodes CASRQGVYNEQFF.

A single count supports this clone. The genes are TRBV2 and TRBJ2-1; TRBD1 agrees at 8 bases. CDR1 SNHLY and CDR2 FYNNEI come from the germline V gene. V was pared by 6 bases and J by 5 bases, with 9 bases of the junction left unmatched. The CDR3 has 15 amino acids. The DNA of the CDR3 is TGTGCCAGCAGAAAGACAGGGGTAGAGGACAATGAGCAGTTCTTC. This gives the protein CASRKTGVEDNEQFF. Full variable domain (outside the CDR3, taken from reference TRBV2 and TRBJ2-1): EPEVTQTPSHQVTQMGQEVILRCVPISNHLYFYWYRQILGQKVEFLVSFYNNEISEKSEIFDDQFSVERPDGSNFTLKIRSTKLEDSAMYFCASRKTGVEDNEQFFGPGTRLTVL.

The rearrangement links TRBV5-1 to TRBJ2-1; D is possibly TRBD2 (6 bases). The V end lost 0 bases, the J end lost 2 bases, and 9 bases lay between the germline ends. Germline V gene lookup returns CDR1 SGHRS and CDR2 YFSETQ. This CDR3 has 15 residues. The DNA for the CDR3 is TGCGCCAGCAGCTTGGGGGGGGTCACCTACAATGAGCAGTTCTTC. Translating it yields CASSLGGVTYNEQFF.

The rearrangement joins TRBV4-2 to TRBJ1-1; D unresolved. The CDR3 covers 16 residues. V was clipped by 1 base and J by 3 bases, with 15 bases between them. Germline V CDR1 and CDR2: LGHNA, YNFKEQ. The CDR3 spells CASSQVTAKRDTEAFF. The CDR3 region has the DNA TGTGCCAGCAGCCAAGTAACAGCTAAGCGGGACACTGAAGCTTTCTTT.

The chain has TRBV18 and TRBJ1-3; the match to TRBD1 covers 8 bases. CDR3 length: 14 residues. Trimming cost V 5 bases and J 2 bases; bases outside gene matches: 2. Germline V gene sequence: CDR1 KGHSH, CDR2 LQKENI. The DNA for the CDR3 is TGTGCCAGCTCAAAGACAGGGGCTGGAAACACCATATATTTT. Encoded protein: CASSKTGAGNTIYF.

This clone was seen more than once but under ten times. The chain is built from TRBV6-6 and TRBJ2-1; maybe TRBD2 (6 bases). V shed 0 bases and J shed 8 bases, with 14 bases lying between them. The CDR3 loop spans 15 amino acids. Looked up from germline, CDR1 is MNHNY and CDR2 is SVGAGI (reference sequence). CDR3 DNA: TGTGCCAGCAGTTACTCCGGGACTCTACTAGATGAGCAGTTCTTC. Translation gives CASSYSGTLLDEQFF.

The gene calls are TRBV30 and TRBJ1-1; perhaps TRBD1 as D (5 bases). Germline assignment: CDR1 GTSNPN and CDR2 SVGIG (reference sequence). Deletions cut 6 bases from V and 1 base from J, with 12 bases between. The CDR3 sequence is 13 residues long. The CDR3 region is CACHGGRNTEAFF. In DNA, the CDR3 is TGTGCCTGCCACGGGGGACGGAACACTGAAGCTTTCTTT.

The V and J genes are TRBV6-1 and TRBJ2-3; weak D call: TRBD2 (5 bases). The CDR3 is made up of 13 amino acids. With 5 bases removed from V and 6 bases from J, the gap between germline ends came to 12 bases. Germline lookup yields CDR1 MNHNS and CDR2 SASEGT. Written as DNA, the CDR3 is TGTGCCAGCAGTCCCCGACCGGGGGATACGCAGTATTTT. Its protein is CASSPRPGDTQYF.

This chain connects TRBV6-1 to TRBJ1-5; D perhaps matches TRBD1 (5 bases). The germline CDR1 and CDR2 sequences are MNHNS and SASEGT. The CDR3 consists of 18 residues. V lost 4 bases to trimming and J lost 1 base, with 20 bases between them. The CDR3: CASSAAPRAGWSNQPQHF. The CDR3 region has the DNA TGTGCCAGCAGTGCCGCCCCCCGAGCAGGGTGGAGCAATCAGCCCCAGCATTTT.

The V and J genes are TRBV2 and TRBJ1-1; 9 bases are shared with TRBD1. This CDR3 comprises 14 residues. Germline V gene data show CDR1 as SNHLY and CDR2 as FYNNEI. Trimming took 1 base from V and 11 from J; bases not matched to a gene: 8. CDR3 in amino acids: CASSEEGGTGRAFF. For the CDR3, the DNA is TGTGCCAGCAGTGAAGAAGGAGGGACAGGGAGGGCTTTCTTT.

This rearrangement joins TRBV19 to TRBJ1-3; D is unresolved. V dropped 2 bases and J dropped 4 bases, with 3 bases sitting between them. The CDR3 has 12 amino acids. Germline CDR1 is LNHDA and CDR2 is SQIVND (reference sequence). Here the CDR3 DNA reads TGTGCCAGTAGTATACAGGGAAACACCATATATTTT. It yields the protein CASSIQGNTIYF.